What follows are 18 T cell receptor beta chains derived from one specimen sequenced in a study of CD8+CD57+ T cells in acquired aplastic anemia (dated by TCRdb to about 2018). Flow cytometry had shown CD8+CD57+ cell expansion in the patients selected for sequencing. Sequencing was performed on an Illumina HiSeq 2000. Profiling of TCR beta VDJ combinations and CDR3 sequences used genomic DNA as the template. TCRdb took the public reads, trimmed them with fastp at Q25, ran MiXCR for clone calling and kept in-frame beta chains. Rows are unified per CDR3 protein, each entry keeping the most common DNA and genes. Across this sample there are 200,000 or so distinct CDR3 sequences, with 40% to 50% seen only once. Approximately 9.7% of the sample is in the top ten clones. Source material: sorted CD4+, CD8+, or CD8+CD57+ T cells (not recorded which) from PBMCs. The receptors were sampled from a human donor with aplastic anemia.

V and J are TRBV4-3 and TRBJ2-1; the match to TRBD2 covers 11 bases. Germline CDR1 LGHNA, CDR2 YSLEER. This CDR3 has 16 amino acids. J gave up 6 bases and V 1 base, and 5 bases lay outside the gene matches. The CDR3 DNA reads TGCGCCAGCAGCCAAGCTAGCGGGGGGCCGGCCAATGAGCAGTTCTTC. Its translation: CASSQASGGPANEQFF.

The rearrangement uses TRBV2 and TRBJ2-5, with 7 nucleotides matching TRBD1. Looked up from germline, CDR1 is SNHLY and CDR2 is FYNNEI. This CDR3 comprises 13 residues. V lost 6 bases, J lost 4 bases, and 5 bases stayed unmatched. The CDR3 coding sequence is TGTGCCAGCAGCTGGGACAGCGGAGAGACCCAGTACTTC. Translation: CASSWDSGETQYF.

The chain carries TRBV20-1 and TRBJ2-5; D uncertain. Trimming took off 0 bases at V and 1 base at J, with 9 bases between the two ends. CDR1 DFQATT and CDR2 SNEGSKA come from the germline V gene (reference sequence). The CDR3 sequence is 14 residues long. CDR3 in DNA: TGCAGTGCTAGAGATTCACGGCTCCAAGAGACCCAGTACTTC. Its translation is CSARDSRLQETQYF.

This clonotype was seen repeatedly, ten times or more. This rearrangement joins TRBV11-1 to TRBJ2-7, with 8 bases identical to TRBD1. Trimming cost V 2 bases and J 4 bases; bases outside gene matches: 7. Looked up from germline, CDR1 is SGHAT and CDR2 is FQDESV (reference sequence). The CDR3 extends over 15 amino acids. CDR3 residues: CASSLNGRGPYEQYF. CDR3 bases: TGTGCCAGCAGCTTAAATGGCAGGGGGCCTTACGAGCAGTACTTC.

This sequence joins TRBV5-1 and TRBJ1-6; 7 positions match TRBD1. After removal of 1 base from V and 8 bases from J, the junction contained 9 bases not matched to a gene. The CDR3 is 16 residues long. Germline-derived CDR1 and CDR2 are SGHRS and YFSETQ. The CDR3 protein is CASSLSGQRQDSPLHF. Written as DNA, the CDR3 is TGCGCCAGCAGCTTGTCGGGACAGCGCCAGGATTCACCCCTCCACTTT.

This clonotype has just a few counts. This sequence joins TRBV29-1 and TRBJ1-1; D call uncertain. This CDR3 spans 13 amino acids. Germline assignment: CDR1 SQVTM and CDR2 ANQGSEA. Deletions cut 4 bases from V and 5 bases from J, with 14 bases between. This CDR3 is CSVAPSAGTEAFF. The CDR3 DNA reads as TGCAGCGTTGCTCCCTCTGCGGGGACTGAAGCTTTCTTT.

This clonotype was recorded a few times. The chain employs TRBV19 and TRBJ2-2; 9 bases are a match to TRBD1. This CDR3 contains 17 residues. V lost 5 bases to trimming and J lost 4 bases; unmatched junction nucleotides: 11. Per the germline V gene, CDR1 is LNHDA and CDR2 is SQIVND (reference sequence). As DNA, the CDR3 is TGTGCCAGTAGTCCAACTCGACAGGGGGGTGGCACCGGGGAGCTGTTTTTT. It yields the protein CASSPTRQGGGTGELFF. The full variable domain, completed using reference TRBV19 and TRBJ2-2, is DGGITQSPKYLFRKEGQNVTLSCEQNLNHDAMYWYRQDPGQGLRLIYYSQIVNDFQKGDIAEGYSVSREKKESFPLTVTSAQKNPTAFYLCASSPTRQGGGTGELFFGEGSRLTVL.

The chain employs TRBV19 and TRBJ2-7; 11 bases match TRBD1. Germline CDR1 and CDR2: LNHDA and SQIVND (reference sequence). The junction had 9 bases not matched to a gene; V was cut back by 2 bases and J by 3 bases. The CDR3 loop spans 17 amino acids. The CDR3 protein is CASSITRDRGSRYEQYF. The CDR3 DNA reads as TGTGCCAGTAGTATAACCCGGGACAGGGGGTCGCGCTACGAGCAGTACTTC.

The chain joins TRBV7-2 to TRBJ2-1, with 7 bases fitting TRBD1. Germline loops: CDR1 SGHTA, CDR2 FQGNSA. V lost 0 bases, J lost 8 bases, and 7 bases stayed unmatched. CDR3 length: 15 residues. CDR3 sequence (DNA): TGTGCCAGCAGCTTAGCACAGGGGAAGGGGTATGAGCAGTTCTTC. This encodes CASSLAQGKGYEQFF.

This clonotype came up once. The J gene is TRBJ1-2, the V gene TRBV10-3, with D possibly matching TRBD1 (6 bases). V was trimmed by 6 bases and J by 3 bases, leaving 20 bases between them. Germline CDR1 ENHRY, CDR2 SYGVKD. CDR3 length equals 16 residues. This CDR3 reads CAIRGTLPPADYGYTF. CDR3 DNA: TGTGCCATCAGGGGGACACTTCCCCCGGCAGACTATGGCTACACCTTC.

Only a few counts were recorded for this clonotype. V gene TRBV28 combines with J gene TRBJ1-1, with D tentatively TRBD1 (5 bases). The CDR3 is made up of 15 amino acids. Deletions cut 2 bases from V and 1 base from J, with 11 bases between. Germline CDR1 reads MDHEN; CDR2 reads SYDVKM. The CDR3 spells CASSLSQGKNTEAFF. CDR3 DNA: TGTGCCAGCAGTTTAAGTCAGGGAAAGAACACTGAAGCTTTCTTT.

The sample holds a few counts of this clonotype. The rearrangement uses TRBV29-1 and TRBJ1-2; 9 bases match TRBD1. The V gene end was trimmed by 4 bases and the J gene end by 8 bases; junction bases not matched to a gene: 14. CDR1 SQVTM and CDR2 ANQGSEA come from the germline V gene. The CDR3 has 15 amino acids. This chain's CDR3 is CSVAPHLRTGEGYTF. The CDR3 DNA sequence: TGCAGCGTTGCCCCTCACTTAAGGACAGGGGAGGGCTACACCTTC.

This clonotype was observed at least ten times. This rearrangement joins TRBV7-3 to TRBJ1-1, with unresolved D. V was pared by 0 bases and J by 1 base, with 9 bases between. This CDR3 contains 15 residues. Germline CDR1 and CDR2: SGHTA and FQGTGA. Here the CDR3 DNA reads TGTGCCAGCAGCTTAACGGCAGGTTGGAACACTGAAGCTTTCTTT. Protein product: CASSLTAGWNTEAFF.

Only a few counts were recorded for this clonotype. The chain carries TRBV2 and TRBJ2-3; D is perhaps TRBD2 (5 bases). The germline V gene has CDR1 SNHLY and CDR2 FYNNEI. The CDR3 sequence is 14 residues long. V dropped 5 bases and J dropped 4 bases, with 13 bases sitting between them. The CDR3 loop reads CASSPGIFADTQYF. CDR3 DNA sequence: TGTGCCAGCAGTCCCGGGATCTTCGCAGATACGCAGTATTTT.

The chain couples TRBV19 to TRBJ1-1; D is possibly TRBD1 (6 bases). This CDR3 region has 14 residues. V shed 5 bases and J shed 5 bases, with 15 bases lying between them. Germline V gene sequence: CDR1 LNHDA, CDR2 SQIVND (reference sequence). The CDR3 DNA reads as TGTGCCAGTAGTTTTGGGGGGCAAGAGACTGAAGCTTTCTTT. As protein: CASSFGGQETEAFF.

Comments on this clonotype: A clone one base away is much larger, so this may be a read error. The chain couples TRBV5-1 to TRBJ2-2; D possibly corresponds to TRBD1 (5 bases). With 0 bases removed from V and 4 bases from J, the gap between germline ends came to 10 bases. The V gene's germline CDR1 is SGHRS and CDR2 YFSETQ. The CDR3 has 15 residues. In nucleotides, the CDR3 is TGCGCCAGCAGCTTGGGACAGCCGAGCACCGGGGAGCTGTTTTTT. It is translated as CASSLGQPSTGELFF.

This clonotype was picked up a small number of times. This chain uses TRBV13 with TRBJ2-7, with 8 bases aligning to TRBD1. The CDR3 sequence is 14 residues long. Germline V CDR1 and CDR2: PRHDT, FYEKMQ (reference sequence). Unmatched junction bases numbered 6, after V lost 5 bases and J lost 3 bases. CDR3 sequence reads: CASSPRGRLYEQYF. The CDR3 region has the DNA TGTGCCAGCAGCCCCAGGGGGCGGCTCTACGAGCAGTACTTC.

The chain links TRBV29-1 to TRBJ2-7; either TRBD1 or TRBD2 may fit D (5 bases each). The J call may be wrong; the DNA end is better matched by TRBJ2-5. Germline lookup yields CDR1 SQVTM and CDR2 ANQGSEA. The CDR3 totals 12 residues. The CDR3 DNA is TGCAGCGAAAGGGGAGACCTAGAGACCCAGTACTTC. It is translated as CSERGDLETQYF.